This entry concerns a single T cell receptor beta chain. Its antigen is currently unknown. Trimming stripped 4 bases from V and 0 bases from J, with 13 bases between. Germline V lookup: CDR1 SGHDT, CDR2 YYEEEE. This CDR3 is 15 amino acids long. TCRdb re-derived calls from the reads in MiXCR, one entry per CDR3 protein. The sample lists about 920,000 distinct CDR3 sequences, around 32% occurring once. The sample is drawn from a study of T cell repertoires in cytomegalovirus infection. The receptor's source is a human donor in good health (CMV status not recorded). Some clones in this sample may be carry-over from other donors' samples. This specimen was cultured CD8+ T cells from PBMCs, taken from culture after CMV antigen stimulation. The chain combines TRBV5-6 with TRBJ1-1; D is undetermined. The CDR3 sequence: CASSPVMRMNTEAFF. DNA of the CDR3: TGTGCCAGCAGCCCGGTTATGCGTATGAACACTGAAGCTTTCTTT.